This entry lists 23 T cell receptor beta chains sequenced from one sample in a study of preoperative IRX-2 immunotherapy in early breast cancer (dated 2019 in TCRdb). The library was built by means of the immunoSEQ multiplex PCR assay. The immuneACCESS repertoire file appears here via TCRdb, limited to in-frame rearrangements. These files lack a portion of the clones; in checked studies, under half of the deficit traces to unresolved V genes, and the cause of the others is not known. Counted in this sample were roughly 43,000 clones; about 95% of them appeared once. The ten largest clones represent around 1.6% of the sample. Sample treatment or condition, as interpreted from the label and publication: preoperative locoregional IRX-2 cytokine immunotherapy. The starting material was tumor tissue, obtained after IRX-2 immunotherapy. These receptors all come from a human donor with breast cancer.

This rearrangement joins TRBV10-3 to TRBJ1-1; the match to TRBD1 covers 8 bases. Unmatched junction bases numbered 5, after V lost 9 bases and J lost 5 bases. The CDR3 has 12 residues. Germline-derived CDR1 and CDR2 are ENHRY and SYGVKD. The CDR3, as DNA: TGTGCCATTCAGGGGGCCGGGACTGAAGCTTTCTTT. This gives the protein CAIQGAGTEAFF.

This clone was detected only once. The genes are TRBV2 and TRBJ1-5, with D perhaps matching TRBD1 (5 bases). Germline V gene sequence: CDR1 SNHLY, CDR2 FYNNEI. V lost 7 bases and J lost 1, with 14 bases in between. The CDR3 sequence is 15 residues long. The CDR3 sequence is CASNDGGSSNQPQHF. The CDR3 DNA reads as TGTGCCAGCAATGATGGGGGGTCAAGCAATCAGCCCCAGCATTTT. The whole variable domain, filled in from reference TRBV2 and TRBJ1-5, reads EPEVTQTPSHQVTQMGQEVILRCVPISNHLYFYWYRQILGQKVEFLVSFYNNEISEKSEIFDDQFSVERPDGSNFTLKIRSTKLEDSAMYFCASNDGGSSNQPQHFGDGTRLSIL.

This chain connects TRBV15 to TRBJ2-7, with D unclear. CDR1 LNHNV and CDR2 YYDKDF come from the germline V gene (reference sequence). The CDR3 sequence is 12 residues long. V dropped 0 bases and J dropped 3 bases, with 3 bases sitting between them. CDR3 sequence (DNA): TGTGCCACCAGCAGAGACCGCTACGAGCAGTACTTC. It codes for CATSRDRYEQYF.

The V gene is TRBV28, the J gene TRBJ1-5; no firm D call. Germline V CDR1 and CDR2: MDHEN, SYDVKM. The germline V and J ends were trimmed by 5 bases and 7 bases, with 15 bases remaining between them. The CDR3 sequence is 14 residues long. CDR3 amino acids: CASSAEGFRQPQHF. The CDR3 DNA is TGTGCCAGCAGTGCCGAGGGTTTTAGGCAGCCCCAGCATTTT. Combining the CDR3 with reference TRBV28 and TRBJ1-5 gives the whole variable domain DVKVTQSSRYLVKRTGEKVFLECVQDMDHENMFWYRQDPGLGLRLIYFSYDVKMKEKGDIPEGYSVSREKKERFSLILESASTNQTSMYLCASSAEGFRQPQHFGDGTRLSIL.

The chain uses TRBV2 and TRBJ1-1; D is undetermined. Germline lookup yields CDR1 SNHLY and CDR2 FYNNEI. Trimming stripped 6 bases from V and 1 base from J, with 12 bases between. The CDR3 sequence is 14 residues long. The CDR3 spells CASRFGRENTEAFF. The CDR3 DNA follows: TGTGCCAGCAGATTTGGGAGGGAGAACACTGAAGCTTTCTTT.

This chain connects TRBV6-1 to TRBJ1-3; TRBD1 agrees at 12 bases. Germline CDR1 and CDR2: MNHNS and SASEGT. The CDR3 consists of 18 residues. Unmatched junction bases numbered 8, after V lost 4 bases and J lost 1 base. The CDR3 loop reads CASSGASGQGASGNTIYF. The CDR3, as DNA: TGTGCCAGCAGTGGAGCCTCGGGACAGGGGGCTTCTGGAAACACCATATATTTT.

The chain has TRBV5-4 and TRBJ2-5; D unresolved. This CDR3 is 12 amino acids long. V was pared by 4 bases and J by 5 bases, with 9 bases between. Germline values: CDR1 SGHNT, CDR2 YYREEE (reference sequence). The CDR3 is CASSNPRETQYF. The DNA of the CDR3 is TGTGCCAGCAGCAACCCGAGGGAGACCCAGTACTTC.

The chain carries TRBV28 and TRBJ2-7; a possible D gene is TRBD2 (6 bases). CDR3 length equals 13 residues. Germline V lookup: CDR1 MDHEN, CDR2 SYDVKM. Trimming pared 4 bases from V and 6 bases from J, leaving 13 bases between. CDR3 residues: CASSSTGTGEQYF. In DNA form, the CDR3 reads TGTGCCAGCAGTTCAACCGGGACTGGCGAGCAGTACTTC.

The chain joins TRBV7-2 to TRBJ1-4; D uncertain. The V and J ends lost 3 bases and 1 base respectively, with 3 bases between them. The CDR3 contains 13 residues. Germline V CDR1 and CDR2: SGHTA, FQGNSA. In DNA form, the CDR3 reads TGTGCCAGCAGCTTTCTAACTAATGAAAAACTGTTTTTT. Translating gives CASSFLTNEKLFF.

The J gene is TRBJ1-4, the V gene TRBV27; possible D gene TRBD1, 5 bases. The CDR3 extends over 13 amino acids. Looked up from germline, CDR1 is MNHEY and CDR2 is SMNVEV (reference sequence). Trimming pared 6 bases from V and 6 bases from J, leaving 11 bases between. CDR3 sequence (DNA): TGTGCCAGCAGGACTTTGGGGGATGAAAAACTGTTTTTT. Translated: CASRTLGDEKLFF.

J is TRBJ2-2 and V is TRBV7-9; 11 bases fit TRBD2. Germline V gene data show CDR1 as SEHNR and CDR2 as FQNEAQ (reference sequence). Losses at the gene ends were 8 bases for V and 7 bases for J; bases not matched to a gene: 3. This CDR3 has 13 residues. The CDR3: CASVLAGVGELFF. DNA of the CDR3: TGTGCCAGCGTACTAGCGGGAGTCGGGGAGCTGTTTTTT.

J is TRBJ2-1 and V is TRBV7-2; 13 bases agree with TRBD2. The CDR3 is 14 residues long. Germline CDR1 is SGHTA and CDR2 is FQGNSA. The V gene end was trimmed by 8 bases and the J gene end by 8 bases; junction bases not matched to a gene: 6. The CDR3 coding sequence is TGTGCCAGCGAGACTAGCGGGAGGAAGTATGAGCAGTTCTTC. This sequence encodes CASETSGRKYEQFF.

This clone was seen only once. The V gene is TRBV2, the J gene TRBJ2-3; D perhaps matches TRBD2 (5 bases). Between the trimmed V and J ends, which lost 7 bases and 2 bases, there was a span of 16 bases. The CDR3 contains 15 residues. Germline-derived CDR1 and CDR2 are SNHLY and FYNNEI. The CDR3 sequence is CASNPFTLATDTQYF. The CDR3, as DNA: TGTGCCAGCAACCCTTTTACTCTAGCCACAGATACGCAGTATTTT.

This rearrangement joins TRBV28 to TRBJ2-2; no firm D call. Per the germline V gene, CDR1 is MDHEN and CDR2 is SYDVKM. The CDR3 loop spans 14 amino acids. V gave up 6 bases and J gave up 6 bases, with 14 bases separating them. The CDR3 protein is CASRSVGNPGELFF. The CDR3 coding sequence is TGTGCCAGCAGATCGGTCGGTAACCCCGGGGAGCTGTTTTTT. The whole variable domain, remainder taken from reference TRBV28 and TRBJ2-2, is DVKVTQSSRYLVKRTGEKVFLECVQDMDHENMFWYRQDPGLGLRLIYFSYDVKMKEKGDIPEGYSVSREKKERFSLILESASTNQTSMYLCASRSVGNPGELFFGEGSRLTVL.

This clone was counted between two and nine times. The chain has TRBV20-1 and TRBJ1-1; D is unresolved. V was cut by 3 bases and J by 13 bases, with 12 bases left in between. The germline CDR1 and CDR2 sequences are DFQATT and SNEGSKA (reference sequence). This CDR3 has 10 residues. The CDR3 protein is CSASTGINFF. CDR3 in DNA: TGCAGTGCTAGTACCGGAATTAATTTCTTT.

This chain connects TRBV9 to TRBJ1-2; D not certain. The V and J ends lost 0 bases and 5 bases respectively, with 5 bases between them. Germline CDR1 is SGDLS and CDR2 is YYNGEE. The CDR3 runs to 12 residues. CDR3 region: CASSVVGYGYTF. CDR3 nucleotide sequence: TGTGCCAGCAGCGTAGTCGGGTATGGCTACACCTTC.

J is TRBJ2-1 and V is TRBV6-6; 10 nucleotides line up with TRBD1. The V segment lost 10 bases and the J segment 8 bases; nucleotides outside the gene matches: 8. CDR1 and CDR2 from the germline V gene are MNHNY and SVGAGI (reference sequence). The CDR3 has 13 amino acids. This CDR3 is CATRQGANDEQFF. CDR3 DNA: TGTGCCACCCGACAGGGGGCAAATGATGAGCAGTTCTTC.

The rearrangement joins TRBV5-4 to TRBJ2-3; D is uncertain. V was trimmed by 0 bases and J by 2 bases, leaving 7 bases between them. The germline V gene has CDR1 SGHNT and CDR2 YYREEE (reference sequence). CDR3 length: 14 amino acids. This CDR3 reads CASSLDYHTDTQYF. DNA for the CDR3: TGTGCCAGCAGCTTGGACTATCACACAGATACGCAGTATTTT.

CDR3 DNA sequence: TGTGCCAGCTCACCACCCGGAGGAGGGGCCTACAATGAGCAGTTCTTC. Translated, it gives CASSPPGGGAYNEQFF. The gene calls are TRBV18 and TRBJ2-1; D is possibly TRBD2 (6 bases). Per the germline V gene, CDR1 is KGHSH and CDR2 is LQKENI. V lost 0 bases, J lost 2 bases, and 11 bases lay in between. The CDR3 loop spans 16 amino acids. Based on the CDR3 plus reference TRBV18 and TRBJ2-1, the full variable domain is NAGVMQNPRHLVRRRGQEARLRCSPMKGHSHVYWYRQLPEEGLKFMVYLQKENIIDESGMPKERFSAEFPKEGPSILRIQQVVRGDSAAYFCASSPPGGGAYNEQFFGPGTRLTVL.

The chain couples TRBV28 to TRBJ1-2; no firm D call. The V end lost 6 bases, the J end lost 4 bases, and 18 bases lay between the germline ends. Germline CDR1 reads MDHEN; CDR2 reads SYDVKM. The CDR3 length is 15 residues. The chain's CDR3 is CASRLFQKQLYGYTF. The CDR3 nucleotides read TGTGCCAGCAGACTATTTCAGAAACAGCTCTATGGCTACACCTTC.

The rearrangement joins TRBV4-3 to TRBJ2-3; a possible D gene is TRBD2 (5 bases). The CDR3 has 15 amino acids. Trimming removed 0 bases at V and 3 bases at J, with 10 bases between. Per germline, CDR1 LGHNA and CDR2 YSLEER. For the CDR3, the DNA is TGCGCCAGCAGCCAAGAGTCCAGCGGAACAGATACGCAGTATTTT. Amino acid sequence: CASSQESSGTDTQYF.

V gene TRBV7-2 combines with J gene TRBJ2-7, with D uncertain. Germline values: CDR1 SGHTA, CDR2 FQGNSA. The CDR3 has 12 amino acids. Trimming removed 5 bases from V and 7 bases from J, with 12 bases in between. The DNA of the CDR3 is TGTGCCAGCAGCCCGGCGCCGGGTGAGCAGTACTTC. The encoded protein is CASSPAPGEQYF.

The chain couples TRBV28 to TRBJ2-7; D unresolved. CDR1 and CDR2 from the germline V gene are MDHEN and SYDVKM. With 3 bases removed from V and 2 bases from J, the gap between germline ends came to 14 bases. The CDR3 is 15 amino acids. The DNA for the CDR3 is TGTGCCAGCAGTTTTAGGGCTCCGGTCACCTACGAGCAGTACTTC. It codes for CASSFRAPVTYEQYF.